The 4 T cell receptor beta chains reported below all come from one sample, sequenced in a study of graft-versus-host responses after intestinal transplantation. Assay: immunoSEQ multiplex PCR; the TCRdb copy retains only in-frame clones and omits some. The profile shows more than 55,000 clones, about 90% of them singletons. The sample in question was PBMCs, obtained 26 days after transplant. The receptor source for this set is a human patient who received an intestinal transplant, so some T cells may come from the graft donor.

This sequence joins TRBV27 and TRBJ1-2; D ambiguous. V was cut by 1 base and J by 6 bases, with 15 bases left in between. CDR1 and CDR2 (germline): MNHEY, SMNVEV (reference sequence). The CDR3 extends over 15 amino acids. The CDR3 DNA reads as TGTGCCAGCAGTTTATTGCTGGAGTCCACCGATGGCTACACCTTC. Encoded protein: CASSLLLESTDGYTF.

The chain has TRBV15 and TRBJ1-5, with D maybe TRBD1 (6 bases). The CDR3 is 17 amino acids. The germline CDR1 and CDR2 sequences are LNHNV and YYDKDF (reference sequence). Trimming pared 0 bases from V and 7 bases from J, leaving 19 bases between. DNA of the CDR3: TGTGCCACCAGCAGAGATGATCTGGGGCCCGACAGGCAGCCCCAGCATTTT. Translated: CATSRDDLGPDRQPQHF.

V usage is TRBV29-1 and J usage is TRBJ1-2; 8 bases are a match to TRBD1. The germline gives CDR1 SQVTM, CDR2 ANQGSEA. J was trimmed by 7 bases and V by 0 bases; bases with no gene match: 13. CDR3 length: 16 amino acids. CDR3 DNA sequence: TGCAGCGTTGAAGACCTCGAAACCAGGGGGCGAGGTGGCTACACCTTC. Protein product: CSVEDLETRGRGGYTF.

The V gene is TRBV28, the J gene TRBJ2-3; 8 nucleotides match TRBD1. V was clipped by 5 bases and J by 2 bases; unmatched bases: 9. This CDR3 is built from 16 residues. Germline values: CDR1 MDHEN, CDR2 SYDVKM. The CDR3 DNA sequence: TGTGCCAGCAGTACGAAGAGGACAGGGACCACAGATACGCAGTATTTT. This sequence encodes CASSTKRTGTTDTQYF.